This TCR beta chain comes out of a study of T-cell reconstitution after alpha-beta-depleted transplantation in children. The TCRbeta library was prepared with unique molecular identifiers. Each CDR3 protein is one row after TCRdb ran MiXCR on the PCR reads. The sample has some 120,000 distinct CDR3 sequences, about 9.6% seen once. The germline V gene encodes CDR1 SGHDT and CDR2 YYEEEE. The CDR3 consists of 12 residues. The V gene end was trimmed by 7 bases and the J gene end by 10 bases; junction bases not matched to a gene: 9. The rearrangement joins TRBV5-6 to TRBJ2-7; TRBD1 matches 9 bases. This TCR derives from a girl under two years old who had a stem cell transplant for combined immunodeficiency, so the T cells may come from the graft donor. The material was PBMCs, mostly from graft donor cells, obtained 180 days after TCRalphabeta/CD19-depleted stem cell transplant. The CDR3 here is CASQIRDRVQYF. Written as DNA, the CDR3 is TGTGCCAGCCAGATACGGGACAGGGTTCAGTACTTC.